This T cell receptor (beta chain) was identified in a study of T cell responses to AZD1222 COVID-19 vaccine. The assay was immunoSEQ multiplex PCR, and TCRdb's table has in-frame clones only and misses some. In the table there are some 140,000 clones, 93% of which are singletons. Study results and limitations: Spike was spanned by vaccine-associated CD4 TCRs, with dominance at 160-218 and 743-854. Repertoire collection took place solely once the T cell response had peaked. Seropositivity was recorded at baseline in only 6 or 7 AZD1222 recipients.

Remarks on this clone: The antigen is not known.

This CDR3 region has 13 residues. V gave up 1 base and J gave up 5 bases, with 8 bases separating them. The sample consisted of peripheral blood, taken on day 0 of AZD1222 vaccination. The sequence was obtained from an adult in good health. The J gene is TRBJ1-1, the V gene TRBV12-3 or TRBV12-4, with D unresolved. CDR3: CASSLGGPTEAFF. The DNA for the CDR3 is TGTGCCAGCAGTTTAGGGGGTCCAACTGAAGCTTTCTTT.